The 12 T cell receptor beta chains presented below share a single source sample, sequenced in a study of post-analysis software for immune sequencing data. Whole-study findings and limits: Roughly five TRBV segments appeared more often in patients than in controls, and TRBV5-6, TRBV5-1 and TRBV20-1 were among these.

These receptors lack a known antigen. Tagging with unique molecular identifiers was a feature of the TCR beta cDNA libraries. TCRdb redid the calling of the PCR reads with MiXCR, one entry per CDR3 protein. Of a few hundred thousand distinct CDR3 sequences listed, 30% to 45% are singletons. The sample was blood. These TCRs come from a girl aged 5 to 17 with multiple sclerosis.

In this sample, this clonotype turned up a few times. Here the CDR3 DNA reads TGCAGCGTTCTCGGGCCAGAGGGCGAGCAGTACTTC. Residues: CSVLGPEGEQYF. The chain couples TRBV29-1 to TRBJ2-7; a weak D match, TRBD2 (5 bases). This CDR3 has 12 residues. V dropped 5 bases and J dropped 6 bases, with 14 bases sitting between them. Germline V gene data show CDR1 as SQVTM and CDR2 as ANQGSEA.

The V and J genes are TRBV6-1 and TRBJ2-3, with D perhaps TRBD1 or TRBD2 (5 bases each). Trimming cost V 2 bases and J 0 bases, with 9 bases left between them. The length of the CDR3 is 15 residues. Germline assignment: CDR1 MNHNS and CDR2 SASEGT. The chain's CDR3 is CASSERRGSTDTQYF. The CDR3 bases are TGTGCCAGCAGTGAACGCCGGGGCAGCACAGATACGCAGTATTTT.

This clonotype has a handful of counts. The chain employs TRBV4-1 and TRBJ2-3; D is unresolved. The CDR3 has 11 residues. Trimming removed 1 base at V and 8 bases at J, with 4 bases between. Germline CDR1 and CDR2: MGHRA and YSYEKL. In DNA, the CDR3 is TGCGCCAGCAGCCAAGGGGGTACGCAGTATTTT. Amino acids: CASSQGGTQYF.

The CDR3 coding sequence is TGTGCCAGCAGTTACCCTAAGAGGATCTCCCTGAACACTGAAGCTTTCTTT. It codes for CASSYPKRISLNTEAFF. V gene TRBV6-2 or TRBV6-3 combines with J gene TRBJ1-1, with no clear D. This CDR3 region has 17 residues. Germline V gene sequence: CDR1 MNHEY, CDR2 SVGEGT. V was trimmed by 2 bases and J by 0 bases, leaving 16 bases between them.

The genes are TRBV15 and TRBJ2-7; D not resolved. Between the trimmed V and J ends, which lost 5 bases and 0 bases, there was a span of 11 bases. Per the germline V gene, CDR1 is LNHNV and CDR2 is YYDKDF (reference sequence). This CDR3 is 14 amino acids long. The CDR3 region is CATSDAVGSYEQYF. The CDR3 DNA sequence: TGTGCCACCAGCGATGCGGTGGGCTCCTACGAGCAGTACTTC.

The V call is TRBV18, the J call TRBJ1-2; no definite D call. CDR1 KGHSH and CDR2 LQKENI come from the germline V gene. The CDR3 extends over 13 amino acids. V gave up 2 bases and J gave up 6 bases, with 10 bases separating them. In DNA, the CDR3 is TGTGCCAGCTCACCAGCCCACGGGGATGGCTACACCTTC. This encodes CASSPAHGDGYTF.

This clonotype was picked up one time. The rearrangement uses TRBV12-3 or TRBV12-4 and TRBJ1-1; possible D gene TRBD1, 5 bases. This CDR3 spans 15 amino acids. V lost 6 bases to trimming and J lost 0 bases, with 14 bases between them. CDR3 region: CASSYRGLMNTEAFF. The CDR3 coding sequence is TGTGCCAGCAGCTATCGGGGCCTAATGAACACTGAAGCTTTCTTT.

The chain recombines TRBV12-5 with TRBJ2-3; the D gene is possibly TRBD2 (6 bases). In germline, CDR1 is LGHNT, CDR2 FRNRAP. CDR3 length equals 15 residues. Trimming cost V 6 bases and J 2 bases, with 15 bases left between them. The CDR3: CASGDGTSSTDTQYF. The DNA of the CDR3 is TGTGCTAGTGGGGACGGGACTTCCTCCACAGATACGCAGTATTTT. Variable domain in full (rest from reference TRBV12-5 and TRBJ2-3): DARVTQTPRHKVTEMGQEVTMRCQPILGHNTVFWYRQTMMQGLELLAYFRNRAPLDDSGMPKDRFSAEMPDATLATLKIQPSEPRDSAVYFCASGDGTSSTDTQYFGPGTRLTVL.

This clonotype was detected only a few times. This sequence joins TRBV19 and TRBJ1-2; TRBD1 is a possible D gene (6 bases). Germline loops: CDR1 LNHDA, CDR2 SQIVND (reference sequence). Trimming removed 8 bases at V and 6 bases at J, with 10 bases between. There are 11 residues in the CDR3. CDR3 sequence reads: CASGGGDGYTF. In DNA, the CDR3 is TGTGCCAGTGGAGGGGGAGATGGCTACACCTTC.

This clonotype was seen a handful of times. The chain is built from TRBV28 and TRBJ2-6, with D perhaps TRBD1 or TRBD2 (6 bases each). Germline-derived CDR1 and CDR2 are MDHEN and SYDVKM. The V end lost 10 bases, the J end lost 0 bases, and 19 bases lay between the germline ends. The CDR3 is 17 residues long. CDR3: CATKAGRGFSGANVLTF. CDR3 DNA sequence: TGTGCCACCAAGGCGGGAAGGGGGTTCTCTGGGGCCAACGTCCTGACTTTC.

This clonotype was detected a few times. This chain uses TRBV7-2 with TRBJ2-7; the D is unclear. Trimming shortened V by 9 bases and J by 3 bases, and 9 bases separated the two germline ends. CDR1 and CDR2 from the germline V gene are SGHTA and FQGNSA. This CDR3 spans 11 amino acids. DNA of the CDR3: TGTGCCAGTACATCTTTCTACGAGCAGTACTTC. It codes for CASTSFYEQYF.

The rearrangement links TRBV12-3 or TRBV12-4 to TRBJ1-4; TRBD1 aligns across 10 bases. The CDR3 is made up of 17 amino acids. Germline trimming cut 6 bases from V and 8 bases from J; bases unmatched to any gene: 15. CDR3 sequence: CASSPVPGQGSHEKLFF. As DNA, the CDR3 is TGTGCCAGCAGCCCAGTCCCGGGACAGGGGAGTCACGAAAAACTGTTTTTT.